What follows describes a single TCR beta chain. The data were obtained in a study of T-cell reconstitution after alpha-beta-depleted transplantation in children. Unique molecular identifiers featured in how the TCRbeta library was prepared. Using its own MiXCR run on the PCR reads, TCRdb lists one record per CDR3 protein. The sample includes about 610,000 distinct CDR3 sequences, roughly a tenth of them seen just once. The CDR3 loop spans 12 amino acids. The germline V gene has CDR1 SGHDT and CDR2 YYEEEE. The V end lost 2 bases, the J end lost 12 bases, and 12 bases lay between the germline ends. This clonotype originated in a human donor who donated a stem cell graft to a child with acute myeloid leukemia. J is TRBJ2-1 and V is TRBV5-6; the D gene could be TRBD1 or TRBD2 (5 bases each). This material consisted of PBMCs from the stem cell graft donor, taken from the stem cell graft. CDR3 amino acids: CASSFPGRWQFF. The DNA for the CDR3 is TGTGCCAGCAGCTTCCCAGGGAGATGGCAGTTCTTC.